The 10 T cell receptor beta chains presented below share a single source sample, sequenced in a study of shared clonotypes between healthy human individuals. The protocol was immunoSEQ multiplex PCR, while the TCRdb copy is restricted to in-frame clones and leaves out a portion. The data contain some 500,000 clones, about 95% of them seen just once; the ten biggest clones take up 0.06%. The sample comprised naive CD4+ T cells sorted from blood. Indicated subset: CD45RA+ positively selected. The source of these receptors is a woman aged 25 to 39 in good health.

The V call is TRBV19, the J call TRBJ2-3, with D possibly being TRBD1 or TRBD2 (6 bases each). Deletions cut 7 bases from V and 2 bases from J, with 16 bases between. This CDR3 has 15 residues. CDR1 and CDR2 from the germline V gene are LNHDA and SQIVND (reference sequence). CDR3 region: CASTIRGAATDTQYF. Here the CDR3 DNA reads TGTGCCAGTACCATTAGGGGGGCTGCCACAGATACGCAGTATTTT.

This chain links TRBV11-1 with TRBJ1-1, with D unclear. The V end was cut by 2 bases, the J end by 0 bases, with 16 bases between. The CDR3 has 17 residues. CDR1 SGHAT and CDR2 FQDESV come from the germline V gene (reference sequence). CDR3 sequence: CASSLSGYPTMNTEAFF. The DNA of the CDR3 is TGTGCCAGCAGCTTAAGTGGCTATCCCACGATGAACACTGAAGCTTTCTTT.

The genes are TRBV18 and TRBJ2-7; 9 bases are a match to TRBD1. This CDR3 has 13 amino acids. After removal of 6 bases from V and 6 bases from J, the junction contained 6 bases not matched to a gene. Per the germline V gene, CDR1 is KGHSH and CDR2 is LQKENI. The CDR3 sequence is CASSRDRVLEQYF. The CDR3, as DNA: TGTGCCAGCTCCCGGGACAGGGTTCTCGAGCAGTACTTC.

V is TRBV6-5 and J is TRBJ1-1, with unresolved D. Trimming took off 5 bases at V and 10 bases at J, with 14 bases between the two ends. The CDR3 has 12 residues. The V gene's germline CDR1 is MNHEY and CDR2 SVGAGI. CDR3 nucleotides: TGTGCCAGCAGTCCCGGGCCACTGGGAGCTTTCTTT. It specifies CASSPGPLGAFF.

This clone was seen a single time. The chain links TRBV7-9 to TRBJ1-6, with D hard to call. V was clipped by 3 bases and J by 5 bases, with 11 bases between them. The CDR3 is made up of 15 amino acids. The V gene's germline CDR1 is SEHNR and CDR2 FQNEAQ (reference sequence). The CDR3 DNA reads TGTGCCAGCAGCTTCTTCGTGGGAGATAATTCACCCCTCCACTTT. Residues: CASSFFVGDNSPLHF.

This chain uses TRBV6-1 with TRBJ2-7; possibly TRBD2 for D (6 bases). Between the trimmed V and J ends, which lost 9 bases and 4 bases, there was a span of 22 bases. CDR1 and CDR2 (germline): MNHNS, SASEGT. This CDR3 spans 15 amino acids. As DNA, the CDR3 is TGTGCCAGGGATGAGACTAGGGGATCCGTATACGAGCAGTACTTC. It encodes CARDETRGSVYEQYF.

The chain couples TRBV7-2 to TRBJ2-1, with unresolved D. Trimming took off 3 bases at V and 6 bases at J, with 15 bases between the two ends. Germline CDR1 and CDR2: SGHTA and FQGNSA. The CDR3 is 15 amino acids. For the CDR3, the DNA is TGTGCCAGCAGCTTTAGGGCTTCCCCCACCAATGAGCAGTTCTTC. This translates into CASSFRASPTNEQFF.

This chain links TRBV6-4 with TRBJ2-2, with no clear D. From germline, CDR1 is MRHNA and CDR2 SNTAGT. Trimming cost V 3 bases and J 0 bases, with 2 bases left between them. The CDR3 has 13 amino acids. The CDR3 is CASSEANTGELFF. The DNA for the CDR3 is TGTGCCAGCAGTGAAGCGAACACCGGGGAGCTGTTTTTT.

DNA for the CDR3: TGTGCCAGCAGGAGGTTTATGAACACTGAAGCTTTCTTT. This codes for CASRRFMNTEAFF. The chain has TRBV2 and TRBJ1-1; D not certain. CDR1 is SNHLY and CDR2 is FYNNEI in the germline V gene. Trimming left V 6 bases short and J 0 bases short, with 8 bases between. The CDR3 is made up of 13 amino acids.

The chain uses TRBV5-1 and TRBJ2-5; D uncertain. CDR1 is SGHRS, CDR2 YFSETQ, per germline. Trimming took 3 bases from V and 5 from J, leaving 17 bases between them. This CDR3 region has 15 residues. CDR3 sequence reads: CASSWALDPRETQYF. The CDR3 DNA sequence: TGCGCCAGCAGCTGGGCCTTGGATCCTCGGGAGACCCAGTACTTC.